These 9 T cell receptor beta chains were all obtained from the same sample, sequenced in a study of blood T cells in healthy people across ages. Through a sample-barcoded 5' primer and a J-beta primer mix, a second PCR was run for about 7 to 12 cycles. Via MiXCR, TCRdb re-called the 5' RACE reads, giving one row per CDR3 protein. The repertoire has about 590,000 distinct CDR3 sequences, approximately 30% of them found once; the top ten carry approximately 14%. Source material: blood. These receptors came from a woman over 75 in good health.

This clonotype was seen repeatedly, ten times or more. The chain couples TRBV4-2 to TRBJ2-1; 10 bases are a match to TRBD1. The V segment lost 1 base and the J segment 6 bases; nucleotides outside the gene matches: 6. The CDR3 has 16 amino acids. In germline, CDR1 is LGHNA, CDR2 YNFKEQ. CDR3 nucleotides: TGTGCCAGCAGCCAAGTAAGGACAGGGGGTTTCAATGAGCAGTTCTTC. Amino acid sequence: CASSQVRTGGFNEQFF.

Points on this clonotype: Just one base apart from a much larger clone, this may be a read error. This rearrangement joins TRBV24-1 to TRBJ2-3, with TRBD2 matching over 11 bases. The CDR3 loop spans 16 amino acids. Germline values: CDR1 KGHDR, CDR2 SFDVKD. The CDR3 DNA is TGTGCCACCAGTGATCCGCTAGCGGGGGGCACAGATGCGCAGTATTTT. Protein sequence: CATSDPLAGGTDAQYF.

This clonotype was seen more than once but under ten times. The gene calls are TRBV10-2 and TRBJ1-4; D gene ambiguous. Trimming removed 2 bases from V and 12 bases from J, with 7 bases in between. In germline, CDR1 is WSHSY, CDR2 SAAADI. The CDR3 has 11 amino acids. In DNA form, the CDR3 reads TGCGCCAGCAGTGAGCCTGGGGAACTGTTTTTT. Its translation is CASSEPGELFF.

This clonotype came up a few times. The gene calls are TRBV28 and TRBJ2-2; possible D gene TRBD2, 6 bases. Looked up from germline, CDR1 is MDHEN and CDR2 is SYDVKM. CDR3 size: 15 residues. Trimming took 5 bases from V and 9 from J, leaving 19 bases between them. The CDR3 coding sequence is TGTGCCAGCAGTCGCCCCGGCGGGGAGGACCGGGAGCTGTTTTTT. Encoded protein: CASSRPGGEDRELFF.

This clonotype showed up just a few times. The chain combines TRBV12-3 or TRBV12-4 with TRBJ1-5; no clear D. Trimming pared 6 bases from V and 7 bases from J, leaving 10 bases between. CDR3 length: 12 residues. The CDR3 region is CASSATGQPQHF. As DNA, the CDR3 is TGTGCCAGCAGCGCCACCGGACAGCCCCAGCATTTT.

The gene calls are TRBV20-1 and TRBJ2-1, with 9 positions matching TRBD1. The CDR3 runs 17 residues. V trimming: 1 base; J trimming: 0 bases; junction bases outside the gene matches: 7. Germline-derived CDR1 and CDR2 are DFQATT and SNEGSKA (reference sequence). CDR3 DNA sequence: TGCAGTGCTAGAGTAAACAGGGGGCTCCCCTCCTACAATGAGCAGTTCTTC. It specifies CSARVNRGLPSYNEQFF.

This clonotype has a count of ten or more. This rearrangement joins TRBV27 to TRBJ2-4; TRBD1 aligns across 7 bases. Germline V CDR1 and CDR2: MNHEY, SMNVEV (reference sequence). The ends lost 6 bases at V and 1 base at J; junction bases unmatched: 9. This CDR3 region has 16 residues. The CDR3, as DNA: TGTGCCAGCAGACCCTCCTACAGGGGTGCCAAAAACATTCAGTACTTC. Translated, it gives CASRPSYRGAKNIQYF.

The chain is built from TRBV29-1 and TRBJ1-2; tentative D call: TRBD1 (5 bases). V gave up 1 base and J gave up 7 bases, with 10 bases separating them. Germline lookup yields CDR1 SQVTM and CDR2 ANQGSEA. The length of the CDR3 is 12 residues. Here the CDR3 reads CSVEGQSPGYTF. CDR3 coding DNA: TGCAGCGTTGAAGGACAGTCGCCTGGCTACACCTTC.

The rearrangement links TRBV7-2 to TRBJ1-4; D perhaps matches TRBD1 (6 bases). Per the germline V gene, CDR1 is SGHTA and CDR2 is FQGNSA. V was pared by 1 base and J by 2 bases, with 14 bases between. This CDR3 comprises 17 residues. CDR3 residues: CASSLDRFRGTNEKLFF. CDR3 nucleotide sequence: TGTGCCAGCAGCTTAGATCGCTTCAGGGGCACTAATGAAAAACTGTTTTTT.